These 31 T cell receptor beta chains came from one sample sequenced in a study of cytomegalovirus exposure and HLA in healthy donors. In the PCR, 60 Vbeta and 13 Jbeta primers were used. The data were produced by immunoSEQ multiplex PCR, yet TCRdb's version contains in-frame clones alone and is incomplete. The table shows approximately 100,000 clones, with around 80% occurring only once. Sequencing was done on a sample of PBMCs. These receptor sequences come from a middle-aged woman in good health and CMV-seronegative.

The chain joins TRBV27 to TRBJ2-5; 9 bases are shared with TRBD2. The trim removed 0 bases at V and 2 bases at J, leaving 7 bases unmatched. The CDR3 is 17 residues long. Germline V lookup: CDR1 MNHEY, CDR2 SMNVEV (reference sequence). The CDR3 spells CASSLSPLLAGQETQYF. CDR3 DNA: TGTGCCAGCAGTTTATCGCCCTTGCTAGCGGGGCAAGAGACCCAGTACTTC.

The genes are TRBV4-3 and TRBJ2-7; the match to TRBD1 covers 8 bases. This CDR3 has 14 residues. V lost 4 bases and J lost 7; bases outside the gene matches: 9. Per germline, CDR1 LGHNA and CDR2 YSLEER. CDR3 residues: CASSLRQGTGEQYF. CDR3 nucleotides: TGCGCCAGCAGCCTCCGACAGGGGACTGGAGAGCAGTACTTC.

The chain recombines TRBV4-2 with TRBJ2-1; weak D call: TRBD2 (6 bases). Germline V gene sequence: CDR1 LGHNA, CDR2 YNFKEQ. This CDR3 is 15 amino acids long. Between the trimmed V and J ends, which lost 0 bases and 8 bases, there was a span of 14 bases. DNA of the CDR3: TGTGCCAGCAGCCAAGATGGGACTGAGGTCGATGAGCAGTTCTTC. Encoded protein: CASSQDGTEVDEQFF.

The chain couples TRBV4-1 to TRBJ1-4; D is perhaps TRBD1 (6 bases). Trimming cost V 1 base and J 4 bases, with 13 bases left between them. This CDR3 region has 16 residues. Germline assignment: CDR1 MGHRA and CDR2 YSYEKL. CDR3 loop: CASSQGRQDFNEKLFF. For the CDR3, the DNA is TGCGCCAGCAGCCAAGGTAGACAGGACTTTAATGAAAAACTGTTTTTT.

This clone was counted only a few times. The chain couples TRBV19 to TRBJ2-7; 7 positions agree with TRBD2. After removal of 5 bases from V and 2 bases from J, the junction contained 3 bases not matched to a gene. Per germline, CDR1 LNHDA and CDR2 SQIVND (reference sequence). CDR3 length: 13 amino acids. Written as DNA, the CDR3 is TGTGCCAGTAGTGCCGGACTAGCCTACGAGCAGTACTTC. This encodes CASSAGLAYEQYF.

This chain uses TRBV2 with TRBJ1-4; no definite D call. V was pared by 3 bases and J by 13 bases, with 18 bases between. Per the germline V gene, CDR1 is SNHLY and CDR2 is FYNNEI. This CDR3 has 14 residues. The CDR3 is CASSDTYVGEGLFF. In DNA, the CDR3 is TGTGCCAGCAGTGACACTTACGTTGGAGAGGGACTGTTTTTT.

With regard to this clone: An end of the junction differs from the germline gene, which may be a read error. In DNA form, the CDR3 reads TGTTCCAGCAGCCAAGCATCTGGACAGGGCGCCTACGAGCAGTACTTC. Its translation: CSSSQASGQGAYEQYF. The chain joins TRBV7-9 to TRBJ2-7; 8 nucleotides agree with TRBD1. In germline, CDR1 is SEHNR, CDR2 FQNEAQ (reference sequence). The CDR3 has 16 amino acids.

The chain joins TRBV18 to TRBJ2-1; D perhaps matches TRBD2 (7 bases). V lost 0 bases and J 3 bases, leaving 15 bases between the germline ends. From germline, CDR1 is KGHSH and CDR2 LQKENI. The CDR3 is 17 amino acids. CDR3 DNA: TGTGCCAGCTCACCACCTGTCGGGGGCGGGAGCTACAATGAGCAGTTCTTC. Residues: CASSPPVGGGSYNEQFF.

The chain links TRBV19 to TRBJ1-1; a possible D gene is TRBD1 (5 bases). Germline V lookup: CDR1 LNHDA, CDR2 SQIVND (reference sequence). This CDR3 is built from 14 residues. V lost 7 bases to trimming and J lost 1 base, with 13 bases between them. CDR3 DNA: TGTGCCAGTATCAACCAGGGTGGGAACACTGAAGCTTTCTTT. Amino acid sequence: CASINQGGNTEAFF.

The genes are TRBV10-2 and TRBJ1-1; 8 nucleotides match TRBD1. Germline CDR1 WSHSY, CDR2 SAAADI. The CDR3 spans 14 residues. The trim removed 2 bases at V and 6 bases at J, leaving 5 bases unmatched. The CDR3 coding sequence is TGCGCCAGCAGTGAGCCGACAGGGGTCCCTGAAGCTTTCTTT. It encodes CASSEPTGVPEAFF.

This sequence joins TRBV19 and TRBJ1-1; 7 bases fit TRBD1. Germline CDR1 reads LNHDA; CDR2 reads SQIVND (reference sequence). The J segment lost 0 bases and the V segment lost 0 bases, leaving 7 bases of the junction unmatched. The CDR3 contains 17 residues. The CDR3 bases are TGTGCCAGTAGTATAGATTTATGGGACAGATTGAACACTGAAGCTTTCTTT. It codes for CASSIDLWDRLNTEAFF.

The rearrangement uses TRBV28 and TRBJ2-7, with 7 bases aligning to TRBD1. This CDR3 is built from 14 residues. Per germline, CDR1 MDHEN and CDR2 SYDVKM. The trim removed 5 bases at V and 6 bases at J, leaving 10 bases unmatched. The chain's CDR3 is CASSPTTGNSEQYF. Written as DNA, the CDR3 is TGTGCCAGCAGTCCAACGACAGGGAATAGCGAGCAGTACTTC.

The chain combines TRBV7-3 with TRBJ2-7, with TRBD2 as a possible D gene (6 bases). Germline lookup yields CDR1 SGHTA and CDR2 FQGTGA. Trimming cost V 2 bases and J 2 bases, with 13 bases left between them. CDR3 size: 15 residues. CDR3 amino acids: CASSLERGGPYEQYF. The DNA for the CDR3 is TGTGCCAGCAGCTTAGAAAGGGGAGGACCCTACGAGCAGTACTTC.

The rearrangement links TRBV4-1 to TRBJ1-1; the D is unclear. Germline loops: CDR1 MGHRA, CDR2 YSYEKL. V was cut by 4 bases and J by 6 bases, with 15 bases left in between. The CDR3 is made up of 14 amino acids. This chain's CDR3 is CASSLRTGTAEAFF. CDR3 nucleotide sequence: TGCGCCAGCAGCCTAAGGACGGGAACGGCTGAAGCTTTCTTT.

The table lists this clone with a few counts. The gene calls are TRBV5-1 and TRBJ1-4, with 7 nucleotides matching TRBD1. With 3 bases clipped from V and 3 bases from J, the junction kept 5 bases outside the gene matches. Germline V CDR1 and CDR2: SGHRS, YFSETQ. There are 15 residues in the CDR3. The CDR3 DNA sequence: TGCGCCAGCAGCTACCGAGGACAGGCTAATGAAAAACTGTTTTTT. Its translation is CASSYRGQANEKLFF.

This clone was detected a few times. The chain joins TRBV4-3 to TRBJ1-2, with D perhaps matching TRBD1 (6 bases). This CDR3 contains 14 residues. V lost 1 base, J lost 2 bases, and 8 bases lay in between. The germline gives CDR1 LGHNA, CDR2 YSLEER. DNA for the CDR3: TGCGCCAGCAGCCAAGGAGGGGGAAACTATGGCTACACCTTC. Residues: CASSQGGGNYGYTF.

This clone was recorded only once. The chain links TRBV9 to TRBJ1-4; 10 bases are shared with TRBD1. Germline V gives CDR1 SGDLS, CDR2 YYNGEE. This CDR3 has 18 amino acids. The trim removed 0 bases at V and 0 bases at J, leaving 5 bases unmatched. The CDR3 here is CASSVGGQGTATNEKLFF. The DNA of the CDR3 is TGTGCCAGCAGCGTAGGGGGACAGGGGACCGCAACTAATGAAAAACTGTTTTTT.

V and J are TRBV7-2 and TRBJ1-2, with TRBD1 matching 7 bases. J lost 4 bases, V lost 1 base, and 9 bases had no gene match. From germline, CDR1 is SGHTA and CDR2 FQGNSA. The CDR3 is made up of 16 amino acids. CDR3 sequence (DNA): TGTGCCAGCAGCTTAGATGTGGGCAGGGGGTCCTATGGCTACACCTTC. Its translation: CASSLDVGRGSYGYTF.

The gene calls are TRBV7-6 and TRBJ2-1, with D possibly being TRBD2 (6 bases). Germline V gene data show CDR1 as SGHVS and CDR2 as FNYEAQ. V was pared by 4 bases and J by 4 bases, with 20 bases between. CDR3 length: 17 residues. The CDR3: CASSSGGQHSFYNEQFF. The CDR3 DNA sequence: TGTGCCAGCAGCTCCGGAGGGCAGCACTCCTTTTACAATGAGCAGTTCTTC.

This clone was found a few times. CDR3 amino acids: CASSHRTPMITYEQYF. CDR3 coding DNA: TGTGCCAGCAGCCACAGGACGCCAATGATAACCTACGAGCAGTACTTC. The chain recombines TRBV28 with TRBJ2-7; D is possibly TRBD1 (5 bases). This CDR3 spans 16 amino acids. The germline V gene encodes CDR1 MDHEN and CDR2 SYDVKM. Between the trimmed V and J ends, which lost 6 bases and 2 bases, there was a span of 20 bases.

By proportion, this clone is medium-sized (0.01 to 0.1%). The chain couples TRBV6-1 to TRBJ1-4; D ambiguous. This CDR3 comprises 14 residues. The germline V and J ends were trimmed by 10 bases and 8 bases, with 20 bases remaining between them. Germline CDR1 reads MNHNS; CDR2 reads SASEGT. CDR3 protein: CATRLLEGQEKLFF. CDR3 nucleotide sequence: TGTGCCACCCGATTGTTGGAGGGCCAGGAAAAACTGTTTTTT.

The chain carries TRBV5-4 and TRBJ2-5, with 10 bases fitting TRBD2. There are 17 residues in the CDR3. The germline gives CDR1 SGHNT, CDR2 YYREEE (reference sequence). V was pared by 3 bases and J by 5 bases, with 13 bases of the junction left unmatched. The CDR3 loop reads CASSSGRSGRARETQYF. CDR3 coding DNA: TGTGCCAGCAGCTCTGGGAGGAGCGGGAGGGCCAGGGAGACCCAGTACTTC.

The chain employs TRBV7-3 and TRBJ2-6; 8 nucleotides line up with TRBD1. Trimming at V came to 5 bases and at J to 3 bases, leaving 9 bases not matched to a gene. Germline CDR1 reads SGHTA; CDR2 reads FQGTGA. The CDR3 length is 17 residues. DNA of the CDR3: TGTGCCAGCAGCATACAGGACAGGGCCCTTGGGGCCAACGTCCTGACTTTC. It translates to CASSIQDRALGANVLTF.

The chain combines TRBV5-1 with TRBJ2-5, with TRBD2 as a possible D gene (5 bases). The CDR3 has 15 residues. Trimming shortened V by 0 bases and J by 7 bases, and 16 bases separated the two germline ends. Germline CDR1 SGHRS, CDR2 YFSETQ. CDR3 bases: TGCGCCAGCAGCTTGGTGCCGGCCGAGAGGGCGACCCAGTACTTC. It codes for CASSLVPAERATQYF.

The chain employs TRBV9 and TRBJ2-1; 11 bases agree with TRBD2. The trim removed 0 bases at V and 4 bases at J, leaving 6 bases unmatched. Per the germline V gene, CDR1 is SGDLS and CDR2 is YYNGEE. The CDR3 has 17 residues. The CDR3 DNA sequence: TGTGCCAGCAGCGTAGGGGGGACTAGCGGACTGTACAATGAGCAGTTCTTC. Protein sequence: CASSVGGTSGLYNEQFF. The full variable domain, rest sourced from reference TRBV9 and TRBJ2-1, is DSGVTQTPKHLITATGQRVTLRCSPRSGDLSVYWYQQSLDQGLQFLIQYYNGEERAKGNILERFSAQQFPDLHSELNLSSLELGDSALYFCASSVGGTSGLYNEQFFGPGTRLTVL.

The chain joins TRBV27 to TRBJ2-7, with 13 positions matching TRBD2. V shed 5 bases, J shed 3 bases, and the junction held 4 bases outside the gene matches. The CDR3 spans 15 residues. Germline V gene lookup returns CDR1 MNHEY and CDR2 SMNVEV (reference sequence). The CDR3 here is CASSPGLAGDYEQYF. CDR3 sequence (DNA): TGTGCCAGCAGTCCTGGACTAGCGGGGGACTACGAGCAGTACTTC.

The gene calls are TRBV7-3 and TRBJ1-3; perhaps TRBD1 as D (5 bases). The V end lost 5 bases, the J end lost 4 bases, and 9 bases lay between the germline ends. This CDR3 contains 13 residues. CDR1 SGHTA and CDR2 FQGTGA come from the germline V gene. CDR3 sequence (DNA): TGTGCCAGCAGCCCTGGGGGGGGAAACACCATATATTTT. Residues: CASSPGGGNTIYF.

The chain couples TRBV7-6 to TRBJ2-5, with 9 bases lining up with TRBD2. J lost 5 bases, V lost 1 base, and 5 bases had no gene match. The CDR3 extends over 15 amino acids. CDR1 and CDR2 from the germline V gene are SGHVS and FNYEAQ. The CDR3 bases are TGTGCCAGCAGCTTAGAGGCGGGAGGGCCCGAGACCCAGTACTTC. Translating it yields CASSLEAGGPETQYF.

V gene TRBV7-8 combines with J gene TRBJ2-1; D might be TRBD2 (5 bases). Germline V lookup: CDR1 SGHVS, CDR2 FQNEAQ. V lost 4 bases to trimming and J lost 7 bases, with 17 bases between them. The CDR3 totals 15 residues. CDR3 loop: CASSSTSGRGNEQFF. CDR3 DNA sequence: TGTGCCAGCAGCTCTACCTCGGGGAGAGGGAATGAGCAGTTCTTC.

There are a few counts of this clone. The genes are TRBV6-6 and TRBJ2-2; 7 bases match TRBD2. The CDR3 runs 14 residues. Germline CDR1 MNHNY, CDR2 SVGAGI (reference sequence). Trimming at V came to 2 bases and at J to 10 bases, leaving 7 bases not matched to a gene. The CDR3 loop reads CASSYMGGGEELFF. The CDR3 DNA follows: TGTGCCAGCAGTTACATGGGGGGGGGTGAGGAGCTGTTTTTT.

The chain joins TRBV11-1 to TRBJ1-6, with 9 bases identical to TRBD1. CDR1 and CDR2 (germline): SGHAT, FQDESV (reference sequence). CDR3 length: 18 amino acids. Germline trimming cut 7 bases from V and 8 bases from J; bases unmatched to any gene: 18. The CDR3 spells CASTSGDRESAFHSPLHF. CDR3 sequence (DNA): TGTGCCAGCACTTCTGGGGACAGGGAATCGGCATTTCATTCACCCCTCCACTTT.